This entry lists 31 T cell receptor beta chains sequenced from one sample in a study of CD4 T cells in relation to SARS-CoV-2 and coronaviruses. Unexposed donor CD4+ T cells date from about 2011-2018, before the COVID-19 pandemic. The cells were cultured for under twelve days before CD4+ T cells were isolated. Assay used: immunoSEQ multiplex PCR; TCRdb lists only in-frame clones, some missing. The table has 20,000 to 30,000 clones, 77% seen once. Antigens of these TCRs are unknown. Sequenced: CD4+ T cells from PBMCs, cultured in vitro. Source of these receptors: a human donor in good health.

This sequence joins TRBV3-1 (or the pseudogene TRBV3-2) and TRBJ1-2; D gene uncertain. Per germline, CDR1 LGHDT and CDR2 YNNKEL (reference sequence). The CDR3 covers 15 residues. Trimming shortened V by 0 bases and J by 4 bases, and 12 bases separated the two germline ends. The CDR3 is CASSQDRRNTYGYTF. As DNA, the CDR3 is TGTGCCAGCAGCCAAGATCGGCGAAACACCTATGGCTACACCTTC.

The chain carries TRBV5-5 and TRBJ1-4, with a tentative D call TRBD1 (5 bases). The CDR3 length is 15 residues. The ends were cut back, 1 base at V and 1 base at J, with 8 bases in the middle. Germline lookup yields CDR1 SGHKS and CDR2 YYEKEE (reference sequence). CDR3 in DNA: TGTGCCAGCAGCTTGATGGGGGGAACTAATGAAAAACTGTTTTTT. It is translated as CASSLMGGTNEKLFF.

The chain is built from TRBV7-9 and TRBJ2-7; D call uncertain. V shed 1 base and J shed 5 bases, with 12 bases lying between them. Germline CDR1 and CDR2: SEHNR and FQNEAQ (reference sequence). There are 14 residues in the CDR3. The CDR3 DNA follows: TGTGCCAGCAGCTTAGAATTTCTCTCGGACGAGCAGTACTTC. Protein: CASSLEFLSDEQYF.

The chain joins TRBV5-1 to TRBJ2-5; 8 nucleotides match TRBD1. The CDR3 runs 14 residues. V trimming: 4 bases; J trimming: 7 bases; junction bases outside the gene matches: 9. Per germline, CDR1 SGHRS and CDR2 YFSETQ. CDR3: CASSEDRAVSTQYF. The DNA of the CDR3 is TGCGCCAGCAGCGAGGACAGGGCGGTATCGACCCAGTACTTC.

The V call is TRBV7-2, the J call TRBJ2-5, with no clear D. Germline V gives CDR1 SGHTA, CDR2 FQGNSA. There are 11 residues in the CDR3. Trimming took 1 base from V and 5 from J, leaving 2 bases between them. The CDR3 DNA follows: TGTGCCAGCAGCTTAGTTGAGACCCAGTACTTC. Its protein is CASSLVETQYF.

V gene TRBV5-1 combines with J gene TRBJ2-1; unclear D gene. Germline assignment: CDR1 SGHRS and CDR2 YFSETQ. CDR3 length: 15 residues. V was shortened by 0 bases and J by 1 base, with 8 bases between the two germline ends. This chain's CDR3 is CASSLEGLSYNEQFF. CDR3 nucleotide sequence: TGCGCCAGCAGCTTGGAGGGCCTGTCCTACAATGAGCAGTTCTTC.

The rearrangement links TRBV4-3 to TRBJ2-7; a possible D gene is TRBD1 (6 bases). The ends were cut back, 3 bases at V and 4 bases at J, with 16 bases in the middle. CDR1 is LGHNA and CDR2 is YSLEER in the germline V gene. CDR3 size: 15 residues. Written as DNA, the CDR3 is TGCGCCAGCAGCCACTCCCCTCCAGGGGAGTACGAGCAGTACTTC. Its translation is CASSHSPPGEYEQYF.

The gene calls are TRBV7-9 and TRBJ1-5; a possible D gene is TRBD1 (6 bases). Germline loops: CDR1 SEHNR, CDR2 FQNEAQ (reference sequence). V was clipped by 5 bases and J by 0 bases, with 11 bases between them. This CDR3 is 15 amino acids long. The CDR3 region is CASSPQGNSNQPQHF. The CDR3 DNA sequence: TGTGCCAGCAGCCCCCAGGGGAATAGCAATCAGCCCCAGCATTTT.

The chain combines TRBV11-1 with TRBJ1-2, with D unresolved. Trimming took off 3 bases at V and 13 bases at J, with 15 bases between the two ends. This CDR3 is built from 12 residues. Germline CDR1 and CDR2: SGHAT and FQDESV (reference sequence). The CDR3 DNA follows: TGTGCCAGCAGCTTCTCCGGACCCAGCTGCACCTTC. This codes for CASSFSGPSCTF.

V is TRBV9 and J is TRBJ2-7; possibly TRBD1 for D (7 bases). Germline CDR1 and CDR2: SGDLS and YYNGEE. The CDR3 is 15 residues long. Trimming took 3 bases from V and 1 from J, leaving 14 bases between them. The CDR3: CASSGGGAGSYEQYF. DNA of the CDR3: TGTGCCAGCAGCGGAGGGGGCGCGGGGTCCTACGAGCAGTACTTC.

The chain joins TRBV7-2 to TRBJ2-7, with 7 bases lining up with TRBD1. The junction had 5 bases not matched to a gene; V was cut back by 0 bases and J by 3 bases. Germline V CDR1 and CDR2: SGHTA, FQGNSA. The CDR3 spans 15 residues. Here the CDR3 DNA reads TGTGCCAGCAGCTTAGCGGCAGGGGGTGACTACGAGCAGTACTTC. Its translation: CASSLAAGGDYEQYF.

A single count supports this clone. The chain joins TRBV29-1 to TRBJ1-2; D gene unclear. Germline CDR1 reads SQVTM; CDR2 reads ANQGSEA. Trimming stripped 0 bases from V and 5 bases from J, with 7 bases between. The CDR3 totals 12 residues. CDR3 region: CSVEEMVYGYTF. CDR3 DNA sequence: TGCAGCGTTGAAGAGATGGTTTATGGCTACACCTTC.

The sample holds a few counts of this clone. This rearrangement joins TRBV5-4 to TRBJ2-1, with 10 bases aligning to TRBD1. V shed 3 bases, J shed 8 bases, and the junction held 11 bases outside the gene matches. The CDR3 loop spans 16 amino acids. CDR1 SGHNT and CDR2 YYREEE come from the germline V gene (reference sequence). For the CDR3, the DNA is TGTGCCAGCAGCTCCTTGACAGGGGGCCGAGGCTATGAGCAGTTCTTC. Translated: CASSSLTGGRGYEQFF.

The chain links TRBV5-4 to TRBJ1-2, with D perhaps matching TRBD1 (6 bases). The CDR3 runs to 14 residues. The germline V gene has CDR1 SGHNT and CDR2 YYREEE (reference sequence). V was pared by 3 bases and J by 6 bases, with 15 bases between. DNA of the CDR3: TGTGCCAGCAGCTGGGGTGCGGGGGCAGATGGCTACACCTTC. It codes for CASSWGAGADGYTF.

The chain links TRBV29-1 to TRBJ1-1; a possible D gene is TRBD1 (5 bases). Germline-derived CDR1 and CDR2 are SQVTM and ANQGSEA. The V end was cut by 7 bases, the J end by 3 bases, with 15 bases between. The CDR3 is made up of 13 amino acids. Written as DNA, the CDR3 is TGCAGCGCGGGAGCGGGGGTAGACACTGAAGCTTTCTTT. It encodes CSAGAGVDTEAFF.

V and J are TRBV6-1 and TRBJ2-1; D is ambiguous. V was clipped by 0 bases and J by 9 bases, with 21 bases between them. The germline CDR1 and CDR2 sequences are MNHNS and SASEGT. The CDR3 length is 17 residues. The DNA for the CDR3 is TGTGCCAGCAGTGAAGCGTTGAAGGCGGCCTCCCTGAGTGAGCAGTTCTTC. The encoded protein is CASSEALKAASLSEQFF.

This clone has a handful of counts. This chain joins TRBV30 and TRBJ2-1; 8 bases fit TRBD2. The CDR3 contains 14 residues. Germline CDR1 and CDR2: GTSNPN and SVGIG (reference sequence). V lost 7 bases, J lost 2 bases, and 7 bases stayed unmatched. CDR3 residues: CASARTSTYNEQFF. CDR3 nucleotide sequence: TGTGCCTCCGCTCGGACTAGCACCTACAATGAGCAGTTCTTC.

The chain recombines TRBV30 with TRBJ2-1; TRBD2 matches at 9 bases. From germline, CDR1 is GTSNPN and CDR2 SVGIG (reference sequence). V lost 3 bases to trimming and J lost 10 bases; unmatched junction nucleotides: 10. CDR3 length: 14 amino acids. The CDR3 DNA is TGTGCCTGGAGAAAAGGACTAGCGTGGGGGGAGCAGTTCTTC. As protein: CAWRKGLAWGEQFF.

The rearrangement joins TRBV7-9 to TRBJ1-1; no firm D call. This CDR3 has 14 amino acids. Germline V gene sequence: CDR1 SEHNR, CDR2 FQNEAQ (reference sequence). Trimming stripped 1 base from V and 5 bases from J, with 11 bases between. CDR3 nucleotides: TGTGCCAGCAGCTTAGAGAGGAGGGAAACTGAAGCTTTCTTT. It yields the protein CASSLERRETEAFF.

The V gene is TRBV13, the J gene TRBJ1-3; D gene ambiguous. This CDR3 contains 14 residues. V lost 5 bases and J lost 0, with 8 bases in between. Germline CDR1 PRHDT, CDR2 FYEKMQ (reference sequence). This CDR3 is CASSGAISGNTIYF. CDR3 in DNA: TGTGCCAGCAGCGGCGCGATCTCTGGAAACACCATATATTTT. The whole variable domain, filled in from reference TRBV13 and TRBJ1-3, reads AAGVIQSPRHLIKEKRETATLKCYPIPRHDTVYWYQQGPGQDPQFLISFYEKMQSDKGSIPDRFSAQQFSDYHSELNMSSLELGDSALYFCASSGAISGNTIYFGEGSWLTVV.

This clone was seen just once. The chain joins TRBV25-1 to TRBJ2-3; no firm D call. Trimming cost V 5 bases and J 6 bases, with 6 bases left between them. Germline assignment: CDR1 MGHDK and CDR2 SYGVNS. This CDR3 comprises 11 residues. DNA of the CDR3: TGTGCCAGCAGTTCGTCCGATACGCAGTATTTT. Its translation: CASSSSDTQYF. Full variable domain (outside the CDR3, taken from reference TRBV25-1 and TRBJ2-3): EADIYQTPRYLVIGTGKKITLECSQTMGHDKMYWYQQDPGMELHLIHYSYGVNSTEKGDLSSESTVSRIRTEHFPLTLESARPSHTSQYLCASSSSDTQYFGPGTRLTVL.

The chain recombines TRBV30 with TRBJ2-7; no definite D call. V was cut by 5 bases and J by 3 bases, with 14 bases left in between. The CDR3 is 13 residues long. Germline V lookup: CDR1 GTSNPN, CDR2 SVGIG (reference sequence). In DNA form, the CDR3 reads TGTGCCTGGCGGGTCCGTGGGAACTACGAGCAGTACTTC. Residues: CAWRVRGNYEQYF.

The chain recombines TRBV5-1 with TRBJ2-1; 11 nucleotides line up with TRBD2. CDR3 length equals 17 residues. After removal of 6 bases from V and 8 bases from J, the junction contained 16 bases not matched to a gene. Germline lookup yields CDR1 SGHRS and CDR2 YFSETQ. This CDR3 is CASTPTGSGRGFDEQFF. In DNA, the CDR3 is TGCGCCAGCACTCCCACAGGTAGCGGGAGGGGTTTCGATGAGCAGTTCTTC.

This clone was detected only once. The chain combines TRBV4-3 with TRBJ2-1; D gene unclear. CDR1 and CDR2 from the germline V gene are LGHNA and YSLEER. Trimming took 5 bases from V and 9 from J, leaving 14 bases between them. CDR3 length: 13 residues. The CDR3 DNA follows: TGCGCCAGCAGCTACCTCCAGGCGAGTGAGCAGTTCTTC. Protein sequence: CASSYLQASEQFF.

V is TRBV7-9 and J is TRBJ1-2; 10 bases map to TRBD1. Germline V lookup: CDR1 SEHNR, CDR2 FQNEAQ (reference sequence). V lost 5 bases and J lost 8; bases outside the gene matches: 11. The CDR3 has 15 residues. Written as DNA, the CDR3 is TGTGCCAGCAGCCCAGGGACAGGGGTCGTAGGGGGCTACACCTTC. It encodes CASSPGTGVVGGYTF.

This clone was observed a few times. The rearrangement joins TRBV19 to TRBJ2-7; D gene uncertain. V lost 6 bases and J lost 8, with 14 bases in between. Germline values: CDR1 LNHDA, CDR2 SQIVND (reference sequence). The CDR3 totals 12 residues. As DNA, the CDR3 is TGTGCCAGTAGCCCATCGGCCGGGCAGCAGTACTTC. Translated: CASSPSAGQQYF.

This clone was seen a single time. The chain's CDR3 is CASSSGSSGNTIYF. The CDR3 DNA reads as TGTGCCAGCAGCTCCGGAAGCTCTGGAAACACCATATATTTT. The chain couples TRBV6-5 to TRBJ1-3; D uncertain. With 6 bases removed from V and 0 bases from J, the gap between germline ends came to 9 bases. This CDR3 comprises 14 residues. Germline assignment: CDR1 MNHEY and CDR2 SVGAGI.

The chain employs TRBV6-5 and TRBJ2-7; D remains unclear. Trimming shortened V by 5 bases and J by 3 bases, and 17 bases separated the two germline ends. There are 15 residues in the CDR3. The germline gives CDR1 MNHEY, CDR2 SVGAGI. Written as DNA, the CDR3 is TGTGCCAGCAGTCCCGACGGAGTGGGTATCTACGAGCAGTACTTC. Translating it yields CASSPDGVGIYEQYF.

The gene calls are TRBV24-1 and TRBJ1-2, with 7 bases lining up with TRBD1. J was trimmed by 6 bases and V by 7 bases; bases with no gene match: 7. CDR3 length equals 13 residues. Germline V gene sequence: CDR1 KGHDR, CDR2 SFDVKD. The CDR3 bases are TGTGCCACCAGCGCAGGGGGGAAGGATGGCTACACCTTC. Protein product: CATSAGGKDGYTF.

The chain employs TRBV19 and TRBJ2-2; D gene uncertain. The germline V and J ends were trimmed by 3 bases and 5 bases, with 7 bases remaining between them. The CDR3 extends over 13 amino acids. CDR1 and CDR2 from the germline V gene are LNHDA and SQIVND (reference sequence). This chain's CDR3 is CASSIGRTGELFF. The CDR3 bases are TGTGCCAGTAGTATCGGACGGACCGGGGAGCTGTTTTTT.

The chain employs TRBV10-2 and TRBJ2-7; TRBD1 might be the D (6 bases). This CDR3 has 13 amino acids. V was shortened by 7 bases and J by 2 bases, with 12 bases between the two germline ends. From germline, CDR1 is WSHSY and CDR2 SAAADI. The CDR3 DNA follows: TGCGCCAGCAACCGGGACACACCCTACGAGCAGTACTTC. Residues: CASNRDTPYEQYF.